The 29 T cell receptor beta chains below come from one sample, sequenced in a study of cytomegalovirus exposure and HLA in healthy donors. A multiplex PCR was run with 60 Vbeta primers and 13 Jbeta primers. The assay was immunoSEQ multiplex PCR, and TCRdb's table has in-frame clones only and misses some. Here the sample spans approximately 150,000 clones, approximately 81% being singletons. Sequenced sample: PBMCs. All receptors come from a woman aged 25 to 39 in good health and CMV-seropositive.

The CDR3 DNA follows: TGTGCCAGCAGCCAAGATCTAGCGGGGGGCGGAGAGACCCAGTACTTC. This encodes CASSQDLAGGGETQYF. The chain recombines TRBV4-2 with TRBJ2-5; 11 nucleotides agree with TRBD2. The germline gives CDR1 LGHNA, CDR2 YNFKEQ. Unmatched junction bases numbered 4, after V lost 0 bases and J lost 4 bases. The CDR3 runs 16 residues.

The chain's CDR3 is CASIMTGSSNQPQHF. CDR3 DNA sequence: TGTGCCAGCATTATGACAGGGTCGAGCAATCAGCCCCAGCATTTT. The chain has TRBV2 and TRBJ1-5; 7 nucleotides align to TRBD1. V lost 7 bases and J lost 1; bases outside the gene matches: 7. Germline V gives CDR1 SNHLY, CDR2 FYNNEI. The CDR3 has 15 residues.

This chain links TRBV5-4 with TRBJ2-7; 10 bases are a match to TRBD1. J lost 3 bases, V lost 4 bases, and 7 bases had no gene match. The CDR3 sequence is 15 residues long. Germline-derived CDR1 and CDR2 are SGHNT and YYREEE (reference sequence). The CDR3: CASSKDRGLFYEQYF. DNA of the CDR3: TGTGCCAGCAGCAAAGACAGGGGGCTTTTCTACGAGCAGTACTTC.

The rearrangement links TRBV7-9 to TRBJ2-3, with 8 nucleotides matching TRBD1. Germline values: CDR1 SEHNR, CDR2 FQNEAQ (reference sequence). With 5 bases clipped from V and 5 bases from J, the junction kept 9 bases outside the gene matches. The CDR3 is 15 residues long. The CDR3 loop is CASSIGQGGKDTQYF. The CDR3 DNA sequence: TGTGCCAGCAGCATAGGACAGGGAGGCAAAGATACGCAGTATTTT.

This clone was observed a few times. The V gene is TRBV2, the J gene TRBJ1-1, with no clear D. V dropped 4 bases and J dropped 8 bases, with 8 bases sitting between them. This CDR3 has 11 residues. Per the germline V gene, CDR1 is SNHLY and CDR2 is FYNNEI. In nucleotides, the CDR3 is TGTGCCAGCAGTGTAGAAGTGGAAGCTTTCTTT. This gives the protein CASSVEVEAFF.

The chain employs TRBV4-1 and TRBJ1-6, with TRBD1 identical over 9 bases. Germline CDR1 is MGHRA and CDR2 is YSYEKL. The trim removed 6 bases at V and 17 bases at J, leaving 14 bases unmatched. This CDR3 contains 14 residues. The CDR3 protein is CASRPTGGEGHFHF. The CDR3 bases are TGCGCCAGCAGACCAACAGGGGGCGAGGGGCATTTCCACTTT.

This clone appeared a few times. Here the CDR3 DNA reads TGTGCCAGCAGCTTGGATATAGTCGGGGGGGACGAGGTCCAAGAGACCCAGTACTTC. Its protein product is CASSLDIVGGDEVQETQYF. The chain is built from TRBV11-2 and TRBJ2-5; 8 nucleotides line up with TRBD2. This CDR3 is built from 19 residues. Trimming removed 3 bases from V and 1 base from J; junction bases left unmatched: 16. Germline V gene sequence: CDR1 SGHAT, CDR2 FQNNGV.

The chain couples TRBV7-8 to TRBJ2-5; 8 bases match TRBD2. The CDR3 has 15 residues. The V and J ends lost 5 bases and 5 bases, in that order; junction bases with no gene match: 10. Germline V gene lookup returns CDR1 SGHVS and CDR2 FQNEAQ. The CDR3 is CASSDLTSAPETQYF. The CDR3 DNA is TGTGCCAGCAGCGACTTGACTAGCGCCCCCGAGACCCAGTACTTC. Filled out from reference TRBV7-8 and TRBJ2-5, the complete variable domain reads GAGVSQSPRYKVAKRGQDVALRCDPISGHVSLFWYQQALGQGPEFLTYFQNEAQLDKSGLPSDRFFAERPEGSVSTLKIQRTQQEDSAVYLCASSDLTSAPETQYFGPGTRLLVL.

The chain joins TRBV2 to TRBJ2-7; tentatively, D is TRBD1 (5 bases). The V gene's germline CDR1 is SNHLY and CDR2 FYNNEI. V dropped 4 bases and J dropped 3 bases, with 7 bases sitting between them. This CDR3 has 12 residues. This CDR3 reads CASSGQGYEQYF. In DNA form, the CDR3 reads TGTGCCAGCAGTGGTCAGGGCTACGAGCAGTACTTC. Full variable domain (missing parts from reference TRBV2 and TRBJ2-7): EPEVTQTPSHQVTQMGQEVILRCVPISNHLYFYWYRQILGQKVEFLVSFYNNEISEKSEIFDDQFSVERPDGSNFTLKIRSTKLEDSAMYFCASSGQGYEQYFGPGTRLTVT.

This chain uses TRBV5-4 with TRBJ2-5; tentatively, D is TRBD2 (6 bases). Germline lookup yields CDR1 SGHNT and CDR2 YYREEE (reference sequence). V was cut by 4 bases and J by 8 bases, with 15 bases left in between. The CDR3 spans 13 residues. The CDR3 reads CASSPGTGETQYF. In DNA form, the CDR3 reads TGTGCCAGCAGCCCTGGGACTGGTGAAACCCAGTACTTC.

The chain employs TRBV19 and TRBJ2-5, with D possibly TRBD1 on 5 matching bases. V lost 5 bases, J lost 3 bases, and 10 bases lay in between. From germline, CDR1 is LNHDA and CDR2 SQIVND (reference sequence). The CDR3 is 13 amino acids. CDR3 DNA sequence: TGTGCCAGTAGTGATTACAGGAAAGAGACCCAGTACTTC. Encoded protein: CASSDYRKETQYF.

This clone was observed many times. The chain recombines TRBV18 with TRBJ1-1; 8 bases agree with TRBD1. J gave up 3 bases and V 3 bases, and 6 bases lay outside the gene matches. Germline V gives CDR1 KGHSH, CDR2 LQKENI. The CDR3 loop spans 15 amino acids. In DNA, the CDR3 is TGTGCCAGCTCACCGTACCAGGGGGCGTACACTGAAGCTTTCTTT. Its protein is CASSPYQGAYTEAFF.

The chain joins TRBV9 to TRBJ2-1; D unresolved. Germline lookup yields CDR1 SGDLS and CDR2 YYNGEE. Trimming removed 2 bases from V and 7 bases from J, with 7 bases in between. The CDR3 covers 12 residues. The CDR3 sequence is CASSVRENEQFF. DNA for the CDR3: TGTGCCAGCAGCGTTCGCGAGAATGAGCAGTTCTTC. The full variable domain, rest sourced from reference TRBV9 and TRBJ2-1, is DSGVTQTPKHLITATGQRVTLRCSPRSGDLSVYWYQQSLDQGLQFLIQYYNGEERAKGNILERFSAQQFPDLHSELNLSSLELGDSALYFCASSVRENEQFFGPGTRLTVL.

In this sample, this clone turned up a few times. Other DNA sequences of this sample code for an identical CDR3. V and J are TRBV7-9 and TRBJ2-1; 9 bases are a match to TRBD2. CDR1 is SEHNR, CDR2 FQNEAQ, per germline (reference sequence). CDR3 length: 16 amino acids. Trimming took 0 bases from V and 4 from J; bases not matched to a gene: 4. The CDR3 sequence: CASSLALAGTYNEQFF. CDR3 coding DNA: TGTGCCAGCAGCTTAGCCCTAGCGGGGACTTACAATGAGCAGTTCTTC.

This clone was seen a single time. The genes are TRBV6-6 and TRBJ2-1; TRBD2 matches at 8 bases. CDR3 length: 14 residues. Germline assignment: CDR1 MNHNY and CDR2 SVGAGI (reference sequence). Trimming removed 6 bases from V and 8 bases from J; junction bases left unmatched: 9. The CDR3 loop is CASSVSGVDDEQFF. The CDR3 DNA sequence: TGTGCCAGCAGCGTTAGCGGGGTAGACGATGAGCAGTTCTTC.

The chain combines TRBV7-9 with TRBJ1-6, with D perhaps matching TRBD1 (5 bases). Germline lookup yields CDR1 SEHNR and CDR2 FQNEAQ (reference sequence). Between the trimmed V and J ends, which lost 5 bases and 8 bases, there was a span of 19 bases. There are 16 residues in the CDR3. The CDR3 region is CASSARGVRADSPLHF. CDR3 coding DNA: TGTGCCAGCAGCGCAAGGGGTGTTAGGGCGGATTCACCCCTCCACTTT.

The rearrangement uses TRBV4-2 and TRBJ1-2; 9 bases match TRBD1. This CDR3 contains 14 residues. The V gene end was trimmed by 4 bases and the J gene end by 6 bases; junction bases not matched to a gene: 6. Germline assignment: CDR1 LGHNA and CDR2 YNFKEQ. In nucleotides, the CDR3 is TGTGCCAGCAGCCCTACAGGGGGCCGGGATGGCTACACCTTC. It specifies CASSPTGGRDGYTF.

This chain's CDR3 is CASSIGTSGGAYNEQFF. The CDR3, as DNA: TGTGCCAGTAGTATAGGGACTAGCGGGGGGGCCTACAATGAGCAGTTCTTC. The J gene is TRBJ2-1, the V gene TRBV19; TRBD2 aligns across 15 bases. The germline CDR1 and CDR2 sequences are LNHDA and SQIVND (reference sequence). The CDR3 consists of 17 residues. Trimming cost V 1 base and J 2 bases; bases outside gene matches: 0.

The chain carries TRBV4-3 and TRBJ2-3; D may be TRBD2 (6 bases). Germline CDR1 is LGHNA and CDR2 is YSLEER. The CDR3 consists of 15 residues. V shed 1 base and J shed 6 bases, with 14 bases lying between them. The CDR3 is CASSQGRGMGDTQYF. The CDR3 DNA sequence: TGCGCCAGCAGCCAAGGCCGGGGGATGGGTGATACGCAGTATTTT.

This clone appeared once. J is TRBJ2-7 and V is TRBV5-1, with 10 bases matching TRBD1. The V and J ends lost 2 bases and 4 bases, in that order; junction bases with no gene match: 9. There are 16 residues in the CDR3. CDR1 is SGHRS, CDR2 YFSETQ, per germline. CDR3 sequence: CASSLAPGTGEYEQYF. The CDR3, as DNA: TGCGCCAGCAGCTTAGCTCCCGGGACAGGGGAATACGAGCAGTACTTC.

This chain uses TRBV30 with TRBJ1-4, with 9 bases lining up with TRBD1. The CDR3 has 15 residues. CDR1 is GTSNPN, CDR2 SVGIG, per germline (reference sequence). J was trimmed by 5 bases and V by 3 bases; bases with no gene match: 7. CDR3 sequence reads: CAWRRPGQGNEKLFF. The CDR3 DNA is TGTGCCTGGAGGCGACCGGGACAGGGAAATGAAAAACTGTTTTTT.

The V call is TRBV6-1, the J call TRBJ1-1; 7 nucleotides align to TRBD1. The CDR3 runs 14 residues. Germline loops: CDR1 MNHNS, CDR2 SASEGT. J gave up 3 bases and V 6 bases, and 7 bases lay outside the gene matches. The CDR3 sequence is CASRKSRGDTEAFF. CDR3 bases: TGTGCCAGCAGAAAGTCCAGGGGGGACACTGAAGCTTTCTTT.

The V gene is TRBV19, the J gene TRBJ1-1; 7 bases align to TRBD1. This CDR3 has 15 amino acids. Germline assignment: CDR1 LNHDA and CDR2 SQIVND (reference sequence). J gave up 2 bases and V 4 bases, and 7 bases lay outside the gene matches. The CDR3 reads CASSTLGTANTEAFF. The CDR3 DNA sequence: TGTGCCAGTAGTACTCTCGGGACAGCTAACACTGAAGCTTTCTTT.

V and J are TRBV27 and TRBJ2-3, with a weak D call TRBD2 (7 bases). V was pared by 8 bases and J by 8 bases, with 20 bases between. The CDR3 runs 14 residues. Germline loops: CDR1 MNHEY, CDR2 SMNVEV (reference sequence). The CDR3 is CASFRAGAGGTQYF. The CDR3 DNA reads TGTGCCAGCTTTCGGGCGGGGGCTGGTGGTACGCAGTATTTT.

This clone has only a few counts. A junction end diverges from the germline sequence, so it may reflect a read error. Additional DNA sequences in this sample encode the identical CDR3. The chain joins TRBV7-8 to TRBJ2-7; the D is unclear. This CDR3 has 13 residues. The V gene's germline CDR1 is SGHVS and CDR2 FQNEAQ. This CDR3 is CASRLRQAYEQYF. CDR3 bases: TGTGCTAGCAGGTTAAGGCAGGCATACGAGCAGTACTTC.

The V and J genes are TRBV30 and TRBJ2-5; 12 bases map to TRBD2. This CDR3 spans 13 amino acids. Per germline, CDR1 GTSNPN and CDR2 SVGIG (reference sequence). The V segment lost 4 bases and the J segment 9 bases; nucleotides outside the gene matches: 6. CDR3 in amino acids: CAWTSSGGAPQYF. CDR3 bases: TGTGCCTGGACCTCTAGCGGGGGGGCCCCCCAGTACTTC.

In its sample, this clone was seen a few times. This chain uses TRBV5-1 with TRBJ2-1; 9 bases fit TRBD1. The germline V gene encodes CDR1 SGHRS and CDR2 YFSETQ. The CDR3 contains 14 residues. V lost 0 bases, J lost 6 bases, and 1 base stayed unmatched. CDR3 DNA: TGCGCCAGCAGCTTGGGGACAGGGGTCAATGAGCAGTTCTTC. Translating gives CASSLGTGVNEQFF.

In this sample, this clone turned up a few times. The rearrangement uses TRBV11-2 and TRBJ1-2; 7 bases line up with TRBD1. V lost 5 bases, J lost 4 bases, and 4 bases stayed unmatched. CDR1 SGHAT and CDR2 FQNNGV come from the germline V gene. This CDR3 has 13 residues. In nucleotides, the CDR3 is TGTGCCAGCAGCGCACAGGGGACCTATGGCTACACCTTC. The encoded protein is CASSAQGTYGYTF.

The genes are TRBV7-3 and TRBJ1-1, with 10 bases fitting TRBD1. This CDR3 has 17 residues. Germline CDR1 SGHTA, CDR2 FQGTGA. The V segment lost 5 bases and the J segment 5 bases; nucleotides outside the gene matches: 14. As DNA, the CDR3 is TGTGCCAGCAGCCAGACAGGGGGCAAACTAAGAACAACTGAAGCTTTCTTT. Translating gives CASSQTGGKLRTTEAFF.